These 24 T cell receptor beta chains were all obtained from the same sample, sequenced in a study of blood T cell repertoires in COVID-19. Measured with immunoSEQ multiplex PCR; TCRdb has only the in-frame clones, and not every one. The sample consists of approximately 440,000 clones, 90% of them appearing once. The sample was PBMCs or T cells enriched from blood (not recorded which). The receptors were sampled from a man between 18 and 29 years old who had recovered from COVID-19.

This chain links TRBV9 with TRBJ2-5; D may be TRBD2 (5 bases). V lost 0 bases and J 5 bases, leaving 14 bases between the germline ends. Germline assignment: CDR1 SGDLS and CDR2 YYNGEE. The CDR3 is 15 amino acids. In DNA, the CDR3 is TGTGCCAGCAGCGTAGAGGGAGTACAAAAGGAGACCCAGTACTTC. Protein: CASSVEGVQKETQYF.

The chain recombines TRBV12-5 with TRBJ1-5; 7 bases line up with TRBD1. Germline assignment: CDR1 LGHNT and CDR2 FRNRAP. Unmatched junction bases numbered 6, after V lost 8 bases and J lost 5 bases. CDR3 length: 13 amino acids. In DNA form, the CDR3 reads TGTGCTAGTTCTGACAGGGCCCATCAGCCCCAGCATTTT. This codes for CASSDRAHQPQHF.

This chain joins TRBV28 and TRBJ1-4, with a tentative D call TRBD1 (5 bases). V was clipped by 3 bases and J by 5 bases, with 13 bases between them. The CDR3 is 15 residues long. The germline CDR1 and CDR2 sequences are MDHEN and SYDVKM. The CDR3 nucleotides are TGTGCCAGCAGTTTGCGAAGGGGCACGAATGAAAAACTGTTTTTT. Amino acids: CASSLRRGTNEKLFF. The variable domain in full, with the rest retrieved from reference TRBV28 and TRBJ1-4, is DVKVTQSSRYLVKRTGEKVFLECVQDMDHENMFWYRQDPGLGLRLIYFSYDVKMKEKGDIPEGYSVSREKKERFSLILESASTNQTSMYLCASSLRRGTNEKLFFGSGTQLSVL.

Notes on this clone: At one boundary the junction diverges from the germline segment, which might be a read error. This sequence joins TRBV3-1 (or the pseudogene TRBV3-2) and TRBJ2-7, with TRBD2 identical over 7 bases. The CDR3 spans 15 residues. Germline V lookup: CDR1 LGHDT, CDR2 YNNKEL (reference sequence). CDR3 region: CASSKEAGYGSEQYF. As DNA, the CDR3 is TGTGCCAGCAGCAAAGAAGCGGGATACGGGTCCGAGCAGTACTTC.

This sequence joins TRBV6-4 and TRBJ2-3, with a tentative D call TRBD1 (6 bases). The germline V gene encodes CDR1 MRHNA and CDR2 SNTAGT. Trimming removed 2 bases at V and 0 bases at J, with 15 bases between. The CDR3 length is 17 residues. The CDR3 bases are TGTGCCAGCAGTGACAACCTGGACAGACCAAGCACAGATACGCAGTATTTT. It translates to CASSDNLDRPSTDTQYF.

The V call is TRBV6-4, the J call TRBJ2-2; 9 bases match TRBD1. The CDR3 runs to 15 residues. The germline V gene encodes CDR1 MRHNA and CDR2 SNTAGT. The ends lost 6 bases at V and 1 base at J; junction bases unmatched: 3. The CDR3 reads CASSTGGLNTGELFF. The CDR3 coding sequence is TGTGCCAGCAGCACAGGGGGCTTGAACACCGGGGAGCTGTTTTTT.

CDR3 DNA: TGTGCCAGCAGCCCCGGCGGGGCAGGGTTCTACGAGCAGTACTTC. This codes for CASSPGGAGFYEQYF. The chain links TRBV7-6 to TRBJ2-7; D is possibly TRBD2 (6 bases). The germline CDR1 and CDR2 sequences are SGHVS and FNYEAQ. This CDR3 is 15 amino acids long. Between the trimmed V and J ends, which lost 5 bases and 3 bases, there was a span of 17 bases.

The gene calls are TRBV19 and TRBJ2-7; 9 positions match TRBD1. Trimming removed 5 bases from V and 2 bases from J; junction bases left unmatched: 7. The germline CDR1 and CDR2 sequences are LNHDA and SQIVND (reference sequence). The CDR3 loop spans 15 amino acids. The CDR3 DNA reads as TGTGCCAGTAGTCCTGGGACAGGGCAAACCTACGAGCAGTACTTC. Its protein is CASSPGTGQTYEQYF.

This clone was found once. This chain uses TRBV6-5 with TRBJ1-2, with a weak D call TRBD1 (5 bases). Deletions cut 8 bases from V and 5 bases from J, with 15 bases between. Germline V lookup: CDR1 MNHEY, CDR2 SVGAGI. The CDR3 runs 13 residues. The CDR3, as DNA: TGTGCCAGCGCAACGGTGGGGGGTTATGGCTACACCTTC. It codes for CASATVGGYGYTF.

The chain uses TRBV19 and TRBJ1-1, with a tentative D call TRBD1 (6 bases). V was trimmed by 6 bases and J by 0 bases, leaving 11 bases between them. Germline CDR1 reads LNHDA; CDR2 reads SQIVND (reference sequence). The CDR3 has 14 residues. This CDR3 is CASRTGGMNTEAFF. CDR3 sequence (DNA): TGTGCCAGTAGGACAGGTGGCATGAACACTGAAGCTTTCTTT.

This clone was seen only a few times. This rearrangement joins TRBV18 to TRBJ2-7; perhaps TRBD2 as D (6 bases). Germline-derived CDR1 and CDR2 are KGHSH and LQKENI. V was clipped by 2 bases and J by 3 bases, with 11 bases between them. The CDR3 runs to 14 residues. The CDR3 nucleotides are TGTGCCAGCTCACCAGGGGGAGGTGACTACGAGCAGTACTTC. It codes for CASSPGGGDYEQYF. Full variable domain (outside the CDR3, taken from reference TRBV18 and TRBJ2-7): NAGVMQNPRHLVRRRGQEARLRCSPMKGHSHVYWYRQLPEEGLKFMVYLQKENIIDESGMPKERFSAEFPKEGPSILRIQQVVRGDSAAYFCASSPGGGDYEQYFGPGTRLTVT.

The gene calls are TRBV27 and TRBJ2-1; 13 nucleotides align to TRBD2. CDR1 is MNHEY and CDR2 is SMNVEV in the germline V gene (reference sequence). CDR3 size: 15 residues. V shed 6 bases and J 7 bases; nucleotides not matched to a gene: 6. CDR3 nucleotides: TGTGCCAGCAGCTACGGACTAGCGGGAGTAAATGAGCAGTTCTTC. This translates into CASSYGLAGVNEQFF.

J is TRBJ2-1 and V is TRBV7-3; D possibly corresponds to TRBD2 (6 bases). Germline CDR1 reads SGHTA; CDR2 reads FQGTGA. The CDR3 is made up of 15 amino acids. With 5 bases removed from V and 3 bases from J, the gap between germline ends came to 14 bases. CDR3 amino acids: CASSPRSGRYNEQFF. CDR3 coding DNA: TGTGCCAGCAGCCCACGTAGCGGACGCTACAATGAGCAGTTCTTC. Based on the CDR3 plus reference TRBV7-3 and TRBJ2-1, the full variable domain is GAGVSQTPSNKVTEKGKYVELRCDPISGHTALYWYRQSLGQGPEFLIYFQGTGAADDSGLPNDRFFAVRPEGSVSTLKIQRTERGDSAVYLCASSPRSGRYNEQFFGPGTRLTVL.

The J gene is TRBJ1-5, the V gene TRBV5-8; possible D gene TRBD1, 5 bases. The CDR3 loop spans 13 amino acids. Germline CDR1 and CDR2: SGHTS and YDEGEE. Trimming took 0 bases from V and 6 from J, leaving 7 bases between them. The CDR3 region is CASSLAGFQPQHF. In DNA form, the CDR3 reads TGTGCCAGCAGCTTGGCAGGGTTTCAGCCCCAGCATTTT.

This chain uses TRBV11-2 with TRBJ1-1, with D possibly TRBD1 on 5 matching bases. The germline V and J ends were trimmed by 4 bases and 8 bases, with 8 bases remaining between them. The CDR3 totals 11 residues. Germline CDR1 and CDR2: SGHAT and FQNNGV. For the CDR3, the DNA is TGTGCCAGCAGCTCAGGGATCGAAGCTTTCTTT. Translated, it gives CASSSGIEAFF.

V usage is TRBV10-3 and J usage is TRBJ2-7, with D perhaps TRBD2 (6 bases). V dropped 3 bases and J dropped 5 bases, with 14 bases sitting between them. The CDR3 spans 14 residues. CDR1 and CDR2 (germline): ENHRY, SYGVKD. CDR3 in amino acids: CAISDNGGGDEQYF. DNA of the CDR3: TGTGCCATCAGTGACAACGGGGGAGGTGACGAGCAGTACTTC.

The chain combines TRBV7-9 with TRBJ2-3, with 9 bases fitting TRBD2. The CDR3 length is 14 residues. From germline, CDR1 is SEHNR and CDR2 FQNEAQ (reference sequence). The V gene end was trimmed by 5 bases and the J gene end by 6 bases; junction bases not matched to a gene: 6. This CDR3 reads CASSPGLARDTQYF. CDR3 bases: TGTGCCAGCAGCCCTGGACTAGCGAGGGATACGCAGTATTTT. Drawing the rest from reference TRBV7-9 and TRBJ2-3, the complete variable domain is DTGVSQNPRHKITKRGQNVTFRCDPISEHNRLYWYRQTLGQGPEFLTYFQNEAQLEKSRLLSDRFSAERPKGSFSTLEIQRTEQGDSAMYLCASSPGLARDTQYFGPGTRLTVL.

This clone was seen only once. The chain joins TRBV27 to TRBJ1-1; no clear D gene. The V and J ends lost 0 bases and 7 bases respectively, with 12 bases between them. Germline CDR1 reads MNHEY; CDR2 reads SMNVEV (reference sequence). This CDR3 spans 14 amino acids. This chain's CDR3 is CASSLSIGGIEAFF. The CDR3 region has the DNA TGTGCCAGCAGTTTATCGATCGGCGGAATTGAAGCTTTCTTT.

The chain uses TRBV2 and TRBJ1-5; 7 bases are shared with TRBD1. Germline loops: CDR1 SNHLY, CDR2 FYNNEI. Trimming removed 4 bases from V and 6 bases from J; junction bases left unmatched: 6. The length of the CDR3 is 14 residues. CDR3 DNA sequence: TGTGCCAGCAGTGGAACACGGGACAGTCAGCCCCAGCATTTT. Its translation is CASSGTRDSQPQHF. The full variable domain, its missing parts supplied by reference TRBV2 and TRBJ1-5, is EPEVTQTPSHQVTQMGQEVILRCVPISNHLYFYWYRQILGQKVEFLVSFYNNEISEKSEIFDDQFSVERPDGSNFTLKIRSTKLEDSAMYFCASSGTRDSQPQHFGDGTRLSIL.

The chain has TRBV12-3 or TRBV12-4 and TRBJ1-1; D is possibly TRBD1 (5 bases). Trimming cost V 6 bases and J 0 bases, with 8 bases left between them. The CDR3 is 13 amino acids. The CDR3 here is CASRMTVNTEAFF. The CDR3 nucleotides are TGTGCCAGCAGAATGACAGTGAACACTGAAGCTTTCTTT.

This chain joins TRBV12-3 or TRBV12-4 and TRBJ1-1; D gene unclear. V gave up 8 bases and J gave up 3 bases, with 10 bases separating them. The CDR3 has 12 residues. The CDR3 here is CASLLGDTEAFF. CDR3 DNA sequence: TGTGCCAGCTTGCTAGGAGACACTGAAGCTTTCTTT.

The chain uses TRBV9 and TRBJ1-1; 7 bases are a match to TRBD1. Germline values: CDR1 SGDLS, CDR2 YYNGEE. This CDR3 has 15 residues. The J segment lost 4 bases and the V segment lost 3 bases, leaving 9 bases of the junction unmatched. CDR3 amino acids: CASSATPGGSTEAFF. In DNA form, the CDR3 reads TGTGCCAGCAGCGCCACCCCAGGGGGTTCCACTGAAGCTTTCTTT.

V is TRBV3-1 (or the pseudogene TRBV3-2) and J is TRBJ2-1; TRBD1 matches 10 bases. The CDR3 is made up of 13 amino acids. After removal of 4 bases from V and 6 bases from J, the junction contained 0 bases not matched to a gene. Germline V gene data show CDR1 as LGHDT and CDR2 as YNNKEL (reference sequence). The CDR3 coding sequence is TGTGCCAGCAGCCGGACAGGGGGCAATGAGCAGTTCTTC. Translating gives CASSRTGGNEQFF.

This sequence joins TRBV21-1 and TRBJ1-2; TRBD1 was called by the table and not checked on the DNA. TRBV21-1 is a pseudogene. The CDR3 is 15 residues long. The CDR3 sequence is CASSRAGTANYGYTF. CDR3 coding DNA: TGTGCCAGCAGCCGAGCCGGGACAGCTAACTATGGCTACACCTTC.